This is a list of T cell receptor beta chains from one sample in a study of shared clonotypes between healthy human individuals. Clones were read by immunoSEQ multiplex PCR, and TCRdb kept only the in-frame ones, dropping some. The data show under 2,000,000 clones, about 95% seen once. Sequencing was done on a sample of naive CD8+ T cells sorted from blood. Source of these receptors: a man younger than 30 in good health. The CDR3 runs from the conserved cysteine through the conserved F or W.

TRBJ2-1	TRBV5-6	CASSPGLGLYNEQFF
TRBJ2-7	TRBV7-8	CASSPPDGLHEQYF
TRBJ1-5	TRBV6-1	CASSVGHLLYSNQPQHF
TRBJ2-5	TRBV5-1	CASSLARDRPQETQYF
TRBJ2-1	TRBV30	CAWSATIVNEQFF
TRBJ2-7	TRBV5-5	CASSGTSGDFGSYEQYF
TRBJ2-5	TRBV6-5	CASSSERELQETQYF
TRBJ2-1	TRBV12-5	CASGTSGQGTINEQFF
TRBJ1-6	TRBV4-3	CASSQDLGEGRNSPLHF
TRBJ2-7	TRBV5-6	CASSPGQDRTYEQYF
TRBJ2-7	TRBV9	CASSVGDRVDEQYF
TRBJ2-4	TRBV4-1	CASSQVQTLAKNIQYF
TRBJ1-2	TRBV5-4	CASSLIGDGYTF
TRBJ1-5	TRBV7-7	CASRKRDVTGDSGTANQPQHF
TRBJ1-2	TRBV5-1	CASSLAGGYGYTF
TRBJ1-5	TRBV28	CASTPRGNQPQHF
TRBJ1-6	TRBV4-1	CASSQDRKPLHF
TRBJ2-7	TRBV13	CASSLSDRAPYEQYF
TRBJ1-5	TRBV18	CASSPDGYGQPQHF
TRBJ2-4	TRBV11-2	CASSFFGGVAKNIQYF
TRBJ1-5	TRBV5-4	CASSWGQGRDNQPQHF
TRBJ1-1	TRBV5-1	CASSLAEGLNTEAFF
TRBJ2-2	TRBV7-9	CASSPLESKNTGELFF
TRBJ2-7	TRBV27	CASSLGRGAYEQYF
TRBJ1-5	TRBV6-6	CASSSTGSNQPQHF
TRBJ2-3	TRBV13	CASSFSLRGEITDTQYF
TRBJ2-3	TRBV6-5	CASSYSQLSSTDTQYF
TRBJ2-7	TRBV7-9	CASSLGVRYEQYF
TRBJ2-5	TRBV4-3	CASSQDLGLAGDMAETQYF
TRBJ2-7	TRBV27	CASSNRAGGSYEQYF
TRBJ2-1	TRBV9	CASSVGATVYNEQFF
TRBJ2-3	TRBV11-2	CASSLNPSTDTQYF
TRBJ2-2	TRBV10-3	CAIADRSLNTGELFF
TRBJ2-3	TRBV11-2	CASSSTGARTDTQYF
TRBJ1-5	TRBV6-1	CASSDAGGGNQPQHF
TRBJ2-1	TRBV4-1	CASSQDRTTSGYNEQFF
TRBJ2-7	TRBV27	CASSERTGGRPYEQYF
TRBJ2-3	TRBV5-6	CASSLVAGWGTDTQYF
TRBJ1-4	TRBV9	CASSAGQATNEKLFF
TRBJ2-7	TRBV7-2	CASSLGQSVREQYF
TRBJ2-1	TRBV7-9	CASSLVTADNEQFF
TRBJ1-6	TRBV5-6	CASSLQRTGYSSPLHF
TRBJ2-7	TRBV28	CASSPPPGAFSYEQYF
TRBJ1-4	TRBV7-9	CASSPSSRESFREKLFF
TRBJ2-7	TRBV4-3	CASSQGSNYEQYF
TRBJ2-7	TRBV4-1	CASSQRDRVYEQYF
TRBJ2-7	TRBV29-1	CSVAGQYEQYF
TRBJ2-7	TRBV2	CASYTVVRTGASYEQYF
TRBJ2-6	TRBV6-5	CASSLSAGTGANVLTF
TRBJ2-1	TRBV7-9	CASSALAGKDYNEQFF
TRBJ2-7	TRBV5-5	CASSLGDRAYEQYF
TRBJ2-5	TRBV14	CASSQWQETQYF
TRBJ1-5	TRBV7-6	CASSANSRDRGQPQHF